Shown below are 16 T cell receptor beta chains from a single sample sequenced in a study of blood T cell repertoires in COVID-19 (dated by TCRdb to 2018 to 2021). Library method: the immunoSEQ multiplex PCR assay. TCRdb provides this immuneACCESS table in a form limited to in-frame rearrangements. Some clones are lacking; in checked studies, under half of them reflect an unresolved V gene, and why the rest are absent is not known. This sample lists about 190,000 clones; about 75% were detected once. The top ten hold roughly 25% of the sample. Sequencing was carried out using peripheral blood. The receptors derive from a woman in her 70s with acute or convalescent COVID-19.

This clone appeared many times. This rearrangement joins TRBV6-2 or TRBV6-3 to TRBJ1-5, with D uncertain. Between the trimmed V and J ends, which lost 6 bases and 3 bases, there was a span of 12 bases. The germline V gene encodes CDR1 MNHEY and CDR2 SVGEGT. The CDR3 extends over 14 amino acids. The CDR3 DNA follows: TGTGCCAGCAGCAGGAGGGCCGACAATCAGCCCCAGCATTTT. It specifies CASSRRADNQPQHF.

This clone was picked up a small number of times. The chain recombines TRBV7-9 with TRBJ2-1; 9 nucleotides match TRBD1. CDR1 and CDR2 (germline): SEHNR, FQNEAQ (reference sequence). After removal of 5 bases from V and 6 bases from J, the junction contained 8 bases not matched to a gene. The length of the CDR3 is 15 residues. The CDR3 DNA follows: TGTGCCAGCAGCCGAACAGGGGGCCTTTTCAATGAGCAGTTCTTC. It translates to CASSRTGGLFNEQFF. The entire variable domain, with the rest obtained from reference TRBV7-9 and TRBJ2-1, is as follows: DTGVSQNPRHKITKRGQNVTFRCDPISEHNRLYWYRQTLGQGPEFLTYFQNEAQLEKSRLLSDRFSAERPKGSFSTLEIQRTEQGDSAMYLCASSRTGGLFNEQFFGPGTRLTVL.

This sequence joins TRBV4-1 and TRBJ2-6, with 11 bases matching TRBD2. The CDR3 consists of 19 residues. Germline lookup yields CDR1 MGHRA and CDR2 YSYEKL. J gave up 2 bases and V 6 bases, and 12 bases lay outside the gene matches. DNA of the CDR3: TGCGCCAGCAGGGTTTCTCTAGCGGGAGGTTCGACTGGGGCCAACGTCCTGACTTTC. This gives the protein CASRVSLAGGSTGANVLTF.

V usage is TRBV5-1 and J usage is TRBJ2-7, with D perhaps matching TRBD2 (6 bases). This CDR3 spans 15 amino acids. Germline V gene lookup returns CDR1 SGHRS and CDR2 YFSETQ. Trimming cost V 4 bases and J 7 bases, with 21 bases left between them. CDR3 nucleotide sequence: TGCGCCAGCAGCCCCGACCTAGTTTATCGGGGGGAGCAGTACTTC. Encoded protein: CASSPDLVYRGEQYF.

This clone showed up just once. The chain has TRBV19 and TRBJ2-4; D gene uncertain. The CDR3 extends over 16 amino acids. The germline gives CDR1 LNHDA, CDR2 SQIVND (reference sequence). The V end was cut by 4 bases, the J end by 0 bases, with 13 bases between. CDR3 nucleotide sequence: TGTGCCAGTAGTACCCACGAAAGACTAGCCAAAAACATTCAGTACTTC. This gives the protein CASSTHERLAKNIQYF.

The genes are TRBV6-6 and TRBJ2-1, with a possible D match to TRBD2 (5 bases). CDR3 length equals 16 residues. Germline V lookup: CDR1 MNHNY, CDR2 SVGAGI (reference sequence). Trimming shortened V by 1 base and J by 5 bases, and 15 bases separated the two germline ends. For the CDR3, the DNA is TGTGCCAGCAGTTACTTGAGGGCCGGAATTAACAATGAGCAGTTCTTC. This translates into CASSYLRAGINNEQFF.

The gene calls are TRBV10-3 and TRBJ2-7; D gene uncertain. From germline, CDR1 is ENHRY and CDR2 SYGVKD. With 3 bases removed from V and 3 bases from J, the gap between germline ends came to 9 bases. This CDR3 has 13 residues. The CDR3 reads CAISDVENYEQYF. The DNA of the CDR3 is TGTGCCATCAGTGATGTGGAGAACTACGAGCAGTACTTC.

The chain carries TRBV27 and TRBJ1-6; D uncertain. This CDR3 is built from 15 residues. Trimming pared 0 bases from V and 4 bases from J, leaving 7 bases between. Germline CDR1 is MNHEY and CDR2 is SMNVEV (reference sequence). Here the CDR3 DNA reads TGTGCCAGCAGTTTATCTCCACGGTATAATTCACCCCTCCACTTT. Encoded protein: CASSLSPRYNSPLHF.

The chain combines TRBV6-6 with TRBJ2-7, with 9 nucleotides matching TRBD1. After removal of 3 bases from V and 5 bases from J, the junction contained 5 bases not matched to a gene. The CDR3 length is 14 residues. CDR1 is MNHNY, CDR2 SVGAGI, per germline (reference sequence). The CDR3 DNA follows: TGTGCCAGCAGTTATAGGACAGGGGATCACGAGCAGTACTTC. Translated: CASSYRTGDHEQYF.

This chain joins TRBV14 and TRBJ2-2; D unresolved. The germline V gene encodes CDR1 SGHDN and CDR2 FVKESK. Trimming removed 1 base at V and 3 bases at J, with 9 bases between. The CDR3 spans 15 residues. DNA for the CDR3: TGTGCCAGCAGCCAAGGCGGAGTTGACACCGGGGAGCTGTTTTTT. This gives the protein CASSQGGVDTGELFF.

This clone was recorded only once. The rearrangement uses TRBV12-3 or TRBV12-4 and TRBJ1-1, with a weak D call TRBD1 (5 bases). The CDR3 extends over 13 amino acids. The V end was cut by 3 bases, the J end by 5 bases, with 10 bases between. The CDR3 DNA reads TGTGCCAGCAGTTTGGTTGGGGCGACTGAAGCTTTCTTT. Translating gives CASSLVGATEAFF.

V and J are TRBV10-2 and TRBJ2-1, with D perhaps matching TRBD2 (6 bases). The ends were cut back, 6 bases at V and 8 bases at J, with 17 bases in the middle. Germline loops: CDR1 WSHSY, CDR2 SAAADI. This CDR3 region has 14 residues. In nucleotides, the CDR3 is TGCGCCAGCAGGCCCGGGGGTAGTAAAGATGAGCAGTTCTTC. The encoded protein is CASRPGGSKDEQFF.

The table lists this clone with a count of one. The chain has TRBV14 and TRBJ2-2; TRBD2 matches 13 bases. V lost 3 bases and J lost 4; bases outside the gene matches: 14. The CDR3 is made up of 20 amino acids. From germline, CDR1 is SGHDN and CDR2 FVKESK. The CDR3 is CASSQKHRTSGSLVTGELFF. As DNA, the CDR3 is TGTGCCAGCAGCCAGAAGCATCGGACTAGCGGGAGTCTTGTCACCGGGGAGCTGTTTTTT. Full variable domain (outside the CDR3, taken from reference TRBV14 and TRBJ2-2): EAGVTQFPSHSVIEKGQTVTLRCDPISGHDNLYWYRRVMGKEIKFLLHFVKESKQDESGMPNNRFLAERTGGTYSTLKVQPAELEDSGVYFCASSQKHRTSGSLVTGELFFGEGSRLTVL.

The gene calls are TRBV10-2 and TRBJ2-5; D might be TRBD1 (5 bases). Germline lookup yields CDR1 WSHSY and CDR2 SAAADI. V dropped 2 bases and J dropped 5 bases, with 9 bases sitting between them. There are 13 residues in the CDR3. This CDR3 is CASSEPGWETQYF. CDR3 DNA: TGCGCCAGCAGTGAGCCAGGGTGGGAGACCCAGTACTTC.

This sequence joins TRBV24-1 and TRBJ2-7; 7 positions match TRBD2. The CDR3 runs to 13 residues. The germline gives CDR1 KGHDR, CDR2 SFDVKD. After removal of 2 bases from V and 8 bases from J, the junction contained 5 bases not matched to a gene. The CDR3 protein is CATSDSGGSQQYF. CDR3 nucleotide sequence: TGTGCCACCAGTGATTCCGGGGGGAGCCAGCAGTACTTC.

Here the CDR3 reads CASSSIGTDTQYF. The CDR3 coding sequence is TGTGCCAGCAGCTCAATAGGCACAGATACGCAGTATTTT. This chain links TRBV5-4 with TRBJ2-3; D not certain. Germline CDR1 and CDR2: SGHNT and YYREEE (reference sequence). V shed 3 bases and J shed 1 base, with 6 bases lying between them. The CDR3 runs to 13 residues.